What follows describes a single TCR beta chain. This entry belongs to a study of T cell clones after liver transplantation. As for the study in general: Post-transplant blood was tracked for graft-donor-reactive T cell clones identified in a pre-transplant mixed lymphocyte reaction. HCV positivity affected three of eight recipients; the rest lacked autoimmune or viral indications. Tolerant meant at least one year fully off immunosuppression without liver enzymes above twice normal.

The repertoire was sequenced with immunoSEQ multiplex PCR; TCRdb's copy has only in-frame clones and lacks some. The sample yields some 75,000 clones, about four fifths seen once. CDR1 SGHRS and CDR2 YFSETQ come from the germline V gene. The V gene lost 5 bases and the J gene lost 6 bases, with 14 bases spanning the gap. This CDR3 region has 14 residues. The source was CD4+ T cells from blood, collected before liver transplant. The chain recombines TRBV5-1 with TRBJ1-4, with a weak D call TRBD1 (6 bases). The sequence came from a human donor who received a liver transplant. Here the CDR3 reads CASRGAVLDEKLFF. CDR3 DNA: TGCGCCAGCAGGGGGGCGGTCCTGGATGAAAAACTGTTTTTT.